This TCR beta chain appears in the sequencing data of a study of neurological immune-mediated disorders. This clonotype has ten or more counts. Germline-derived CDR1 and CDR2 are SGHRS and YFSETQ. The CDR3 spans 15 residues. V was trimmed by 6 bases and J by 0 bases, leaving 14 bases between them. The team produced cDNA through 5'RACE using 10-nucleotide random UMIs. From 15-18 subjects, every sequencing run obtained over 160 million TCR-beta sequences. TCRdb re-derived calls from the 5' RACE reads in MiXCR, one entry per CDR3 protein. Among tens of thousands of distinct CDR3 sequences listed, roughly 5.5% were seen once.

Material for sequencing was PBMCs. The chain uses TRBV5-1 and TRBJ2-3; D might be TRBD2 (7 bases). The receptor's source is a man between 18 and 29 years old with multiple sclerosis. CDR3 protein: CASNLGGPSTDTQYF. As DNA, the CDR3 is TGCGCCAGCAATCTGGGGGGGCCGAGCACAGATACGCAGTATTTT.